A single sample is the source of the 11 T cell receptor beta chains below, sequenced in a study of CD8 T cells in Susac syndrome. Random hexamers were used to reverse transcribe 0.5 to 1 ug of RNA. TCRdb reprocessed the immunoSEQ multiplex PCR reads with MiXCR, giving one entry per CDR3 protein. The sample lists 200,000 to 250,000 distinct CDR3 sequences, 85% to 95% occurring once. Sequenced sample: CD4+ T cells from PBMCs. The receptors were gathered from a human donor with multiple sclerosis.

V gene TRBV15 combines with J gene TRBJ2-5, with D tentatively TRBD2 (5 bases). Trimming removed 0 bases at V and 4 bases at J, with 9 bases between. This CDR3 region has 14 residues. Germline V gene lookup returns CDR1 LNHNV and CDR2 YYDKDF (reference sequence). CDR3 nucleotide sequence: TGTGCCACCAGCAGAGATAGAGGGAGAGAGACCCAGTACTTC. Protein: CATSRDRGRETQYF. The entire variable domain, with the rest obtained from reference TRBV15 and TRBJ2-5, is as follows: DAMVIQNPRYQVTQFGKPVTLSCSQTLNHNVMYWYQQKSSQAPKLLFHYYDKDFNNEADTPDNFQSRRPNTSFCFLDIRSPGLGDTAMYLCATSRDRGRETQYFGPGTRLLVL.

The rearrangement links TRBV2 to TRBJ1-2, with 7 positions matching TRBD1. This CDR3 is 14 amino acids long. Losses at the gene ends were 7 bases for V and 8 bases for J; bases not matched to a gene: 13. From germline, CDR1 is SNHLY and CDR2 FYNNEI. DNA of the CDR3: TGTGCCAGCACTCGGGGCAGGGGGACGGGAGGCTACACCTTC. Its protein is CASTRGRGTGGYTF.

This clonotype was detected once. This chain uses TRBV28 with TRBJ2-5, with 8 bases aligning to TRBD1. Germline lookup yields CDR1 MDHEN and CDR2 SYDVKM. The CDR3 extends over 16 amino acids. Trimming took 5 bases from V and 5 from J; bases not matched to a gene: 13. The CDR3 loop reads CASSPLQGAALETQYF. In nucleotides, the CDR3 is TGTGCCAGCAGTCCCCTTCAGGGGGCCGCATTGGAGACCCAGTACTTC.

The genes are TRBV25-1 and TRBJ1-2; the D is unclear. The CDR3 totals 14 residues. The ends were cut back, 3 bases at V and 4 bases at J, with 12 bases in the middle. CDR1 is MGHDK and CDR2 is SYGVNS in the germline V gene. CDR3 in DNA: TGTGCCAGCAGTGATTCGGCAGAAGGCTATGGCTACACCTTC. It is translated as CASSDSAEGYGYTF.

The J gene is TRBJ1-2, the V gene TRBV20-1; no definite D call. Trimming stripped 5 bases from V and 5 bases from J, with 9 bases between. The CDR3 has 11 residues. Germline lookup yields CDR1 DFQATT and CDR2 SNEGSKA (reference sequence). In DNA form, the CDR3 reads TGCAGTGCTTACGTACCTTATGGCTACACCTTC. Protein: CSAYVPYGYTF.

The rearrangement joins TRBV12-3 or TRBV12-4 to TRBJ1-6; 9 bases align to TRBD1. The CDR3 loop spans 15 amino acids. The ends lost 6 bases at V and 8 bases at J; junction bases unmatched: 8. The CDR3 loop is CASRAPGTGHSPLHF. The CDR3 DNA reads TGTGCCAGCAGAGCCCCCGGGACAGGGCATTCACCCCTCCACTTT.

V and J are TRBV5-1 and TRBJ2-3, with D maybe TRBD1 (6 bases). Germline CDR1 reads SGHRS; CDR2 reads YFSETQ. CDR3 size: 19 residues. Deletions cut 3 bases from V and 0 bases from J, with 23 bases between. The CDR3 loop reads CASSSGIRDTLTSTDTQYF. The CDR3 DNA follows: TGCGCCAGCAGCTCGGGGATCCGGGACACGCTGACTAGCACAGATACGCAGTATTTT.

V and J are TRBV23-1 and TRBJ2-7; tentative D call: TRBD1 (6 bases). TRBV23-1 has ORF status, its function being uncertain. Between the trimmed V and J ends, which lost 8 bases and 3 bases, there was a span of 14 bases. The CDR3 has 13 amino acids. CDR3 amino acids: CASGIRDNYEQYV. CDR3 coding DNA: TGCGCCAGCGGTATCCGGGACAACTACGAGCAGTACGTC.

This clonotype was observed a few times. The gene calls are TRBV20-1 and TRBJ1-1, with 7 bases fitting TRBD1. Per the germline V gene, CDR1 is DFQATT and CDR2 is SNEGSKA (reference sequence). CDR3 size: 13 residues. Germline trimming cut 3 bases from V and 2 bases from J; bases unmatched to any gene: 3. The CDR3 sequence is CSARDRRNTEAFF. The CDR3 DNA reads TGCAGTGCTAGGGACAGGAGAAACACTGAAGCTTTCTTT.

The V call is TRBV5-4, the J call TRBJ2-5; maybe TRBD1 (6 bases). The CDR3 contains 13 residues. Germline CDR1 is SGHNT and CDR2 is YYREEE (reference sequence). V was cut by 4 bases and J by 5 bases, with 12 bases left in between. The chain's CDR3 is CASSTDSLETQYF. In nucleotides, the CDR3 is TGTGCCAGCAGCACGGACAGTCTGGAGACCCAGTACTTC.

The V and J genes are TRBV5-6 and TRBJ1-1; D not resolved. The CDR3 loop spans 15 amino acids. Germline V gene lookup returns CDR1 SGHDT and CDR2 YYEEEE. V lost 1 base and J 6 bases, leaving 16 bases between the germline ends. The CDR3, as DNA: TGTGCCAGCAGCTTGTTCAAGGCCCCGTCCCCTGAAGCTTTCTTT. Its translation: CASSLFKAPSPEAFF.